The clone carrying this T cell receptor (beta chain) was picked up a small number of times. Methods used by the authors: Estimates of nucleated cell counts were drawn from the amplification of reference gene primers. Some clones are missing from TCRdb's copy, which holds only in-frame ones; the method was immunoSEQ multiplex PCR. V and J calls and clone size follow that table, whereas D and trimming were derived from the DNA. The sample records 150,000 to 250,000 clones, roughly 80% being singletons. This entry comes from a study of blood T cell repertoires in COVID-19. Study information: Sample material is recorded as cDNA or gDNA derived from T cells, B-cell-depleted T cells, or PBMCs.

The germline V gene encodes CDR1 SGHDT and CDR2 YYEEEE. This CDR3 contains 13 residues. Trimming removed 4 bases from V and 5 bases from J; junction bases left unmatched: 5. The Seattle patients, enrolled during active infection, were followed longitudinally. This clonotype originated in a middle-aged woman with COVID-19, enrolled during active disease. The sample consisted of peripheral blood. The chain joins TRBV5-6 to TRBJ1-1; 7 nucleotides agree with TRBD1. The CDR3 DNA sequence: TGTGCCAGCAGCATTGACAGGGTTACTGAAGCTTTCTTT. Its translation: CASSIDRVTEAFF.